Below are 16 T cell receptor beta chains sequenced from a single sample in a study of T cells after yellow fever vaccination. MiXCR was run by TCRdb on the 5' RACE reads, yielding one entry per CDR3 protein. The data hold approximately 170,000 distinct CDR3 sequences, with roughly 11% observed a single time. The sequencing here drew on CD8+ T cells sorted from PBMCs, taken 15 days after the yellow fever booster vaccination. The receptors here all came from a man aged 18 to 30 who received the YFV17D yellow fever vaccine.

This clonotype was counted a few times. V is TRBV5-1 and J is TRBJ1-1; D might be TRBD1 (6 bases). Trimming removed 0 bases at V and 4 bases at J, with 19 bases between. The CDR3 is made up of 17 amino acids. From germline, CDR1 is SGHRS and CDR2 YFSETQ. The CDR3 spells CASSLVQGIIVGTEAFF. In DNA form, the CDR3 reads TGCGCCAGCAGCTTGGTCCAGGGGATTATAGTTGGCACTGAAGCTTTCTTT.

The V gene is TRBV20-1, the J gene TRBJ2-7, with D hard to call. V shed 0 bases and J shed 4 bases, with 13 bases lying between them. CDR3 length equals 14 residues. In germline, CDR1 is DFQATT, CDR2 SNEGSKA (reference sequence). The CDR3 DNA reads TGCAGTGCTAGAGATCCCCCCCGAGAATACGAGCAGTACGTC. Amino acids: CSARDPPREYEQYV.

In its sample, this clonotype was seen a few times. The genes are TRBV14 and TRBJ2-1; TRBD1 is a possible D gene (5 bases). CDR1 is SGHDN and CDR2 is FVKESK in the germline V gene. CDR3 length: 17 amino acids. V gave up 1 base and J gave up 0 bases, with 13 bases separating them. The CDR3 loop is CASSQVVRESSYNEQFF. For the CDR3, the DNA is TGTGCCAGCAGCCAAGTCGTCAGGGAAAGCTCCTACAATGAGCAGTTCTTC.

The chain uses TRBV29-1 and TRBJ2-7, with no clear D. The CDR3 has 15 residues. V lost 7 bases and J lost 3, with 22 bases in between. Germline CDR1 is SQVTM and CDR2 is ANQGSEA. CDR3 coding DNA: TGCAGCGGGGTTTTAGACTGGAATTTGTACTACGAGCAGTACGTC. Amino acids: CSGVLDWNLYYEQYV.

This clonotype was picked up many times. The chain recombines TRBV4-3 with TRBJ2-1; possibly TRBD1 for D (6 bases). This CDR3 is built from 16 residues. The ends were cut back, 0 bases at V and 0 bases at J, with 9 bases in the middle. CDR1 and CDR2 (germline): LGHNA, YSLEER. CDR3 amino acids: CASSQDPGDSYNEQFF. CDR3 nucleotide sequence: TGCGCCAGCAGCCAAGATCCAGGGGACTCCTACAATGAGCAGTTCTTC.

The chain employs TRBV7-7 and TRBJ2-5; 13 bases are a match to TRBD2. Germline values: CDR1 SSHAT, CDR2 FNYEAQ (reference sequence). CDR3 length: 16 amino acids. V trimming: 4 bases; J trimming: 2 bases; junction bases outside the gene matches: 4. DNA for the CDR3: TGTGCCAGCAGCTCCGGACTAGCGGGAGCTCAAGAGACCCAGTACTTC. Amino acids: CASSSGLAGAQETQYF.

This clonotype was observed a few times. V gene TRBV5-1 combines with J gene TRBJ2-1; D unclear. The CDR3 length is 15 residues. Germline values: CDR1 SGHRS, CDR2 YFSETQ. The V end was cut by 1 base, the J end by 0 bases, with 8 bases between. CDR3 region: CASSLRSSSYNEQFF. In DNA form, the CDR3 reads TGCGCCAGCAGCTTGAGGTCAAGCTCCTACAATGAGCAGTTCTTC. Full variable domain (remainder filled in from reference TRBV5-1 and TRBJ2-1): KAGVTQTPRYLIKTRGQQVTLSCSPISGHRSVSWYQQTPGQGLQFLFEYFSETQRNKGNFPGRFSGRQFSNSRSEMNVSTLELGDSALYLCASSLRSSSYNEQFFGPGTRLTVL.

J is TRBJ2-1 and V is TRBV5-1; no clear D. The CDR3 is 17 amino acids. Germline V gene lookup returns CDR1 SGHRS and CDR2 YFSETQ. Trimming removed 4 bases from V and 8 bases from J, with 25 bases in between. CDR3 sequence (DNA): TGCGCCAGCAGCCCCGCCGGATGGAGCTTAGACCCGTATGAGCAGTTCTTC. It yields the protein CASSPAGWSLDPYEQFF.

This clonotype was seen ten or more times. This chain links TRBV4-3 with TRBJ2-2; D uncertain. Germline CDR1 and CDR2: LGHNA and YSLEER. The CDR3 runs to 13 residues. V lost 2 bases, J lost 2 bases, and 3 bases lay in between. The CDR3 region is CASSQTNTGELFF. The CDR3 DNA is TGCGCCAGCAGCCAAACTAACACCGGGGAGCTGTTTTTT.

This clonotype came up a few times. The gene calls are TRBV10-3 and TRBJ2-7, with D perhaps matching TRBD1 (7 bases). CDR3 length: 14 residues. V was cut by 3 bases and J by 4 bases, with 13 bases left in between. Germline values: CDR1 ENHRY, CDR2 SYGVKD. The CDR3 region has the DNA TGTGCCATCAGTGAAGGAGGGGGCTATTACGAGCAGTACGTC. Amino acid sequence: CAISEGGGYYEQYV.

The chain links TRBV9 to TRBJ2-3; 10 positions match TRBD1. V was pared by 3 bases and J by 2 bases, with 9 bases of the junction left unmatched. Germline V lookup: CDR1 SGDLS, CDR2 YYNGEE. CDR3 length: 17 amino acids. The CDR3 protein is CASSASSGTGDTDTQYF. Here the CDR3 DNA reads TGTGCCAGCAGCGCATCCTCCGGGACAGGGGACACAGATACGCAGTATTTT.

The chain has TRBV7-2 and TRBJ2-3; D unresolved. V lost 2 bases and J lost 1, with 16 bases in between. The CDR3 has 17 residues. Per germline, CDR1 SGHTA and CDR2 FQGNSA. The CDR3 sequence: CASSLIVSVRGTDTQYF. Here the CDR3 DNA reads TGTGCCAGCAGCTTAATCGTCAGCGTTCGAGGCACAGATACGCAGTATTTT. Complete variable domain (other parts from reference TRBV7-2 and TRBJ2-3): GAGVSQSPSNKVTEKGKDVELRCDPISGHTALYWYRQSLGQGLEFLIYFQGNSAPDKSGLPSDRFSAERTGGSVSTLTIQRTQQEDSAVYLCASSLIVSVRGTDTQYFGPGTRLTVL.

This chain joins TRBV4-3 and TRBJ2-3; 7 bases match TRBD1. Germline assignment: CDR1 LGHNA and CDR2 YSLEER. V shed 2 bases and J 6 bases; nucleotides not matched to a gene: 14. The CDR3 spans 17 residues. This CDR3 is CASSQMRVGTGDDTQYF. The CDR3 DNA sequence: TGCGCCAGCAGCCAAATGAGGGTCGGAACAGGGGATGATACGCAGTATTTT.

V is TRBV28 and J is TRBJ2-7; 9 nucleotides match TRBD2. The germline CDR1 and CDR2 sequences are MDHEN and SYDVKM. The CDR3 is 13 residues long. The V segment lost 4 bases and the J segment 7 bases; nucleotides outside the gene matches: 5. CDR3 sequence: CASSYGGGGEQYV. In nucleotides, the CDR3 is TGTGCCAGCAGTTATGGCGGGGGGGGTGAGCAGTACGTC.

This clonotype appeared a few times. The chain is built from TRBV9 and TRBJ1-6; 7 bases align to TRBD1. CDR1 is SGDLS and CDR2 is YYNGEE in the germline V gene. The length of the CDR3 is 17 residues. V shed 3 bases and J 6 bases; nucleotides not matched to a gene: 12. For the CDR3, the DNA is TGTGCCAGCAGCGCCCACGGACAGGCCACTAGTAATTCACCCCTCCACTTT. Encoded protein: CASSAHGQATSNSPLHF.

The V call is TRBV7-6, the J call TRBJ2-7, with D possibly called TRBD1 or TRBD2 (6 bases each). Germline V lookup: CDR1 SGHVS, CDR2 FNYEAQ. This CDR3 is built from 12 residues. Deletions cut 5 bases from V and 6 bases from J, with 11 bases between. The CDR3 spells CASSTRGGEQYF. In DNA, the CDR3 is TGTGCCAGCAGCACCAGGGGAGGCGAGCAGTACTTC.